This TCR beta chain originates from a study of tumor-infiltrating lymphocytes in primary liver carcinoma. Across the whole study: Lesions, classed as T1-T3 N0M0, spanned 4.2 to 10 cm across. Samples produced roughly 3.5 to 7.5 million productive TCRbeta reads, comparable across tissue types.

Co-extraction yielded RNA and DNA from around 18-30 mg of unsorted bulk tissue. Study-wide results and limits: Detection in all five tumor regions applied to only about 7-25% of top clones.

Worth noting for this clonotype: Its antigen remains unknown. Compared with germline, one end of the junction differs, possibly owing to a read error.

Germline values: CDR1 GTSNPN, CDR2 SVGIG (reference sequence). This CDR3 has 14 residues. cDNA specific to TCR beta was made from approximately 500 ng of total RNA, with a constant-region primer employed for priming. It was through three nested multiplex PCR rounds of slightly modified ARM-PCR that TCR beta libraries arose. TRBV1-TRBV30 forward primers and a C-beta reverse primer were used in the first two PCR rounds, which each ran for nine to ten cycles. Via MiXCR, TCRdb re-called the multiplex PCR reads, giving one row per CDR3 protein. The sample lists about 84,000 distinct CDR3 sequences; roughly 72% were seen once.

This rearrangement joins TRBV30 to TRBJ1-2, with D unresolved. The receptor was isolated from a man in his forties or fifties with primary liver carcinoma and hepatitis B virus infection. Sequenced sample: liver tumor tissue from sampling region 1. Documented subset: tumor region T1, superior pole. The CDR3 here is CAWSTGIPNYDYTF. CDR3 DNA: TGTGCCTGGAGTACCGGGATCCCTAACTATGACTACACCTTC.